The clone carrying this T cell receptor beta chain was counted between two and nine times. Distinct nucleotide sequences in the sample also encode this CDR3. The CDR3 totals 14 residues. Germline loops: CDR1 SGHNT, CDR2 YYREEE (reference sequence). V shed 3 bases and J shed 5 bases, with 13 bases lying between them. These data belong to a study of blood T cell repertoires in COVID-19. Generated by immunoSEQ multiplex PCR, the TCRdb table keeps only in-frame clones and is missing some. The repertoire holds approximately 250,000 clones, with more than 80% as singletons. The specimen was PBMCs or T cells enriched from blood (not recorded which). The chain links TRBV5-4 to TRBJ2-3, with D perhaps TRBD2 (6 bases). The TCR sequence derives from a woman in her 30s with acute COVID-19. CDR3 residues: CASSSGLEKDTQYF. The CDR3 DNA follows: TGTGCCAGCAGCTCGGGACTCGAAAAAGATACGCAGTATTTT.